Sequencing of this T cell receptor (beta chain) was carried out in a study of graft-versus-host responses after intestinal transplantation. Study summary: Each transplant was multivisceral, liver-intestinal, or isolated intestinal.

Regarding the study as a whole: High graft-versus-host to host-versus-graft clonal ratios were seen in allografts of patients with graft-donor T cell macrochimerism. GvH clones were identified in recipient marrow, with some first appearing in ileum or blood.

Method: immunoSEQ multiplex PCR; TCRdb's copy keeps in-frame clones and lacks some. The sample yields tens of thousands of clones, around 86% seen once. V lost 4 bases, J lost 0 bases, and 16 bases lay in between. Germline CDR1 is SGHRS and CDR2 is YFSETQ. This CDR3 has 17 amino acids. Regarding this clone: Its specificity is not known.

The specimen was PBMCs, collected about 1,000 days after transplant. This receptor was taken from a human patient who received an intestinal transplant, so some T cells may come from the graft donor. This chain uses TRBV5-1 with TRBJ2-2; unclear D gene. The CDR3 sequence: CASSVPGGKSNTGELFF. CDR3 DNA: TGCGCCAGCAGCGTCCCTGGCGGAAAATCGAACACCGGGGAGCTGTTTTTT.